There are a few counts of the clone carrying this T cell receptor (beta chain). Germline V CDR1 and CDR2: SNHLY, FYNNEI. V was shortened by 6 bases and J by 3 bases, with 20 bases between the two germline ends. The CDR3 runs 16 residues. The time point was: pretreatment peripheral blood. This sample is part of a study of PD-L1 blockade in urothelial cancer. In the study overall: Researchers looked at the blood 3 weeks (second dose) and 6 weeks after treatment began.

Assay: immunoSEQ multiplex PCR; the TCRdb copy retains only in-frame clones and omits some. Of 50,000 or so clones in the sample, around 72% are singletons; the top ten hold approximately 3.7%. The source is an older man with urothelial cancer. This chain links TRBV2 with TRBJ1-2; D is possibly TRBD1 (6 bases). The sequenced sample was PBMCs, obtained around atezolizumab (anti-PD-L1) treatment. The DNA for the CDR3 is TGTGCCAGCAGGGAACTAAGTCAGGGGCCCTACTATGGCTACACCTTC. It translates to CASRELSQGPYYGYTF.